The clone carrying this T cell receptor (beta chain) showed up just a few times. As yet, its antigen is unknown. A much larger clone differs by one base, so this may be a read error. Other DNA sequences within the sample encode an identical CDR3. These data come from a study of metastatic and nonmetastatic thyroid tumors. Study-level background: Repertoire data that came from the blood and tumor or nodule tissue of malignant and benign thyroid patients were compared. Overall study results and limits: In both blood and tumor samples, TCR beta diversity was reported significantly higher for malignant than benign nodules.

TCRdb re-analyzed the PCR reads through MiXCR. The repertoire includes some 20,000 clones, approximately 26% of them detected once, and over 6% sits in the top ten. Germline V gene lookup returns CDR1 LNHDA and CDR2 SQIVND (reference sequence). The V and J ends lost 2 bases and 5 bases respectively, with 3 bases between them. CDR3 size: 11 residues. Not a single patient had been given any form of treatment at any point before undergoing thyroid surgery. The sample taken for sequencing was blood. The sequence derives from a female donor with papillary thyroid cancer or a benign thyroid nodule (not recorded which). Some clones in this sample may be carry-over from other donors' samples. The J gene is TRBJ2-5, the V gene TRBV19; the D is unclear. This CDR3 is CASSILETQYF. The CDR3 nucleotides read TGTGCCAGTAGTATACTTGAGACCCAGTACTTC.